These 7 T cell receptor beta chains were sequenced from one sample in a study of shared clonotypes between healthy human individuals. Generated by immunoSEQ multiplex PCR, the TCRdb table keeps only in-frame clones and is missing some. The sample shows roughly 1,100,000 clones, approximately 70% of them seen only once. Specimen: memory CD4+ T cells sorted from blood. The subset here: CD45RA-negative fraction. The receptors here all came from a man aged 18 to 30 in good health.

This clone has a handful of counts. The V and J genes are TRBV5-4 and TRBJ2-7; TRBD1 aligns across 12 bases. The junction had 7 bases not matched to a gene; V was cut back by 4 bases and J by 5 bases. Germline loops: CDR1 SGHNT, CDR2 YYREEE (reference sequence). The CDR3 contains 15 residues. The CDR3 region is CASSRGTGGIDEQYF. In nucleotides, the CDR3 is TGTGCCAGCAGCCGGGGGACAGGGGGCATCGACGAGCAGTACTTC.

This clone came up a few times. The CDR3 reads CASSQGRGTGANVLTF. The CDR3 DNA reads TGCGCCAGCAGCCAGGGGAGGGGTACTGGGGCCAACGTCCTGACTTTC. The chain carries TRBV5-1 and TRBJ2-6; a weak D match, TRBD2 (7 bases). Germline-derived CDR1 and CDR2 are SGHRS and YFSETQ. The CDR3 covers 16 residues. V gave up 4 bases and J gave up 2 bases, with 13 bases separating them.

CDR3 loop: CASTRGPSSYEQYF. Here the CDR3 DNA reads TGTGCCAGCACACGGGGTCCCAGCTCCTACGAGCAGTACTTC. This chain links TRBV28 with TRBJ2-7; D is possibly TRBD2 (5 bases). The CDR3 consists of 14 residues. V dropped 7 bases and J dropped 0 bases, with 13 bases sitting between them. CDR1 MDHEN and CDR2 SYDVKM come from the germline V gene.

The chain recombines TRBV7-9 with TRBJ2-3; the D gene is possibly TRBD2 (5 bases). The CDR3 has 14 residues. Germline V lookup: CDR1 SEHNR, CDR2 FQNEAQ (reference sequence). The V and J ends lost 5 bases and 4 bases respectively, with 13 bases between them. The CDR3 coding sequence is TGTGCCAGCAGCCGGACTGGGAGCGCAGATACGCAGTATTTT. As protein: CASSRTGSADTQYF.

This rearrangement joins TRBV27 to TRBJ2-7; a weak D match, TRBD1 (6 bases). V gave up 4 bases and J gave up 1 base, with 11 bases separating them. This CDR3 region has 14 residues. The germline V gene has CDR1 MNHEY and CDR2 SMNVEV (reference sequence). The CDR3 nucleotides read TGTGCCAGCAGTTCATCGACAGGTTCCTACGAGCAGTACTTC. Amino acid sequence: CASSSSTGSYEQYF.

V usage is TRBV28 and J usage is TRBJ2-5; 9 nucleotides match TRBD1. The CDR3 is made up of 16 amino acids. The V gene end was trimmed by 3 bases and the J gene end by 4 bases; junction bases not matched to a gene: 9. Germline-derived CDR1 and CDR2 are MDHEN and SYDVKM. The DNA of the CDR3 is TGTGCCAGCAGTTTTACCGGGACAGGGACGCGAGAGACCCAGTACTTC. Translated: CASSFTGTGTRETQYF.

The CDR3 is CSNGVYTEAFF. Written as DNA, the CDR3 is TGCAGTAATGGGGTCTACACTGAAGCTTTCTTT. The chain uses TRBV20-1 and TRBJ1-1, with no clear D. The CDR3 is made up of 11 amino acids. Germline V gene data show CDR1 as DFQATT and CDR2 as SNEGSKA (reference sequence). V shed 8 bases and J shed 3 bases, with 10 bases lying between them.